This T cell receptor beta chain was identified during a study of blood T cell repertoires in COVID-19. Study-wide context: COVID-19 samples from acute and convalescent phases originated in the United States, Italy and Spain. The cDNA or gDNA used as material had been derived from T cells, B-cell-depleted T cells, or PBMCs.

Under the authors' procedure: The assay estimated nucleated cells by amplifying reference gene primers. Measured with immunoSEQ multiplex PCR; TCRdb has only the in-frame clones, and not every one. That table gives V, J and clone size, and the DNA gave D and trimming. The data contain roughly 220,000 clones, more than 70% of them singletons. Germline assignment: CDR1 KGHSH and CDR2 LQKENI. CDR3 length equals 18 residues. V lost 1 base and J lost 5, with 23 bases in between. Individuals drawn from about two dozen US areas were about 18 to 90 years old. This rearrangement joins TRBV18 to TRBJ1-1; unclear D gene. The TCR sequence derives from a man under 40 with acute COVID-19. Sequences were obtained from PBMCs or T cells enriched from blood (not recorded which). In DNA form, the CDR3 reads TGTGCCAGCTCACCACGAGGGTTGGCCAGAACTGATCAGACTGAAGCTTTCTTT. Translating gives CASSPRGLARTDQTEAFF. The whole variable domain, filled in from reference TRBV18 and TRBJ1-1, reads NAGVMQNPRHLVRRRGQEARLRCSPMKGHSHVYWYRQLPEEGLKFMVYLQKENIIDESGMPKERFSAEFPKEGPSILRIQQVVRGDSAAYFCASSPRGLARTDQTEAFFGQGTRLTVV.